These T cell receptor beta chains were read from a single sample in a study of shared clonotypes between healthy human individuals. Clones were read by immunoSEQ multiplex PCR, and TCRdb kept only the in-frame ones, dropping some. Seen here are around 2,100,000 clones, about 95% observed once, and the top ten hold roughly 1%. Sequences were obtained from naive CD8+ T cells sorted from blood. These receptors were collected from a young man in good health. Each CDR3 is given without its conserved first and last residue. D genes are given only for firm matches.

v_call	d_call	cdr3_length	j_call	cdr3_aa
TRBV4-1	TRBD1	18	TRBJ1-4	ASSEPPGQGTDATNEKLF
TRBV2	-	14	TRBJ2-3	ASTPLGDSVRNTQY
TRBV6-5	-	13	TRBJ2-6	ASRIGGPGANVLT
TRBV10-3	-	12	TRBJ2-2	AISERQNTGELF
TRBV7-9	-	14	TRBJ2-7	ASSSFFRRDTYEQY
TRBV29-1	-	12	TRBJ2-5	SVVEGPGVETQY
TRBV6-5	-	11	TRBJ2-3	ASSYGSGDTQY
TRBV4-3	-	13	TRBJ2-1	ASSQGNRMGDEQF
TRBV27	-	12	TRBJ1-2	ASSLRQGIYGYT
TRBV27	-	12	TRBJ2-3	ASTVGGSTDTQY
TRBV30	-	10	TRBJ2-7	AWSWAPTEQY
TRBV5-1	-	13	TRBJ2-7	ASSLYGNRRDEQY
TRBV5-1	-	13	TRBJ1-1	ASSPVTSPTSEAF
TRBV4-3	-	13	TRBJ2-7	ASSQSRDFFYEQY
TRBV2	TRBD1	12	TRBJ2-3	ATTDRGYTDTQY
TRBV5-1	-	12	TRBJ2-5	ASSEWGSQETQY
TRBV9	-	15	TRBJ2-3	ASSVSSGELYTDTQY
TRBV29-1	-	11	TRBJ2-2	SVEGIGLGELF
TRBV4-1	-	14	TRBJ1-6	ASRYEQSSYNSPLH
TRBV10-1	TRBD1	12	TRBJ1-5	ASTLTGSNQPQH
TRBV7-8	TRBD1	12	TRBJ2-7	ASRPTGTAYEQY
TRBV28	TRBD2	12	TRBJ2-7	ASSLSGGSYEQY
TRBV4-3	-	10	TRBJ2-1	ASSPLGGEQF
TRBV10-1	TRBD1	13	TRBJ2-7	ASSDQGQGVYEQY
TRBV4-1	TRBD1	14	TRBJ1-4	ASSQAGTGPNEKLF
TRBV28	-	13	TRBJ2-1	ASSFGATGSNEQF
TRBV7-9	TRBD2	16	TRBJ2-1	ASSPGLGLAGRSHEQF
TRBV28	-	12	TRBJ2-2	ASSLQGSDGELF
TRBV10-1	-	11	TRBJ2-7	ASSESPGGGQY
TRBV27	-	13	TRBJ1-6	ASSASRAYNSPLH
TRBV7-9	-	11	TRBJ1-1	ASSAGGVTEAF
TRBV2	-	10	TRBJ1-1	ASIGIRAEAF
TRBV15	-	11	TRBJ1-5	ATSVPRGQPQH
TRBV9	-	12	TRBJ1-2	ASSVVPGTYGYT
TRBV15	-	11	TRBJ2-7	ATSETTQREQY